These T cell receptor beta chains were read from a single sample in a study of CD8 T cells in Susac syndrome. TCRdb called the immunoSEQ multiplex PCR reads again in MiXCR, with one record for every CDR3 protein. The sample consists of hundreds of thousands of distinct CDR3 sequences, 85% to 95% of them appearing once. The specimen was CD4+ T cells from PBMCs. These receptors were collected from a human donor with multiple sclerosis. Both conserved end residues are part of each CDR3. D genes are given only for firm matches. Size is omitted from some rows. Given values are once, few, many or a class for expanded clones.

NA TRBJ2-1 TRBV9 NA CASSVVGVGNEQFF TGTGCCAGCAGCGTGGTCGGGGTAGGCAATGAGCAGTTCTTC
NA TRBJ2-1 TRBV20-1 NA CSALDYNEQFF TGCAGTGCTTTGGACTACAATGAGCAGTTCTTC
NA TRBJ1-1 TRBV3-1 NA CASSHYRQERRAEAFF TGTGCCAGCAGCCACTATAGACAGGAACGCCGGGCTGAAGCTTTCTTT
NA TRBJ2-1 TRBV15 NA CATSHPSRHEQFF TGTGCCACCAGCCACCCCAGCCGCCATGAGCAGTTCTTC
NA TRBJ2-4 TRBV6-1 NA CASSDRAGKVDIQYF TGTGCCAGCAGTGATAGGGCAGGGAAAGTCGACATTCAGTACTTC
NA TRBJ2-7 TRBV3-1 NA CASSQPGIGEQYF TGTGCCAGCAGCCAACCGGGGATTGGCGAGCAGTACTTC
NA TRBJ1-2 TRBV2 NA CASSWANYGYTF TGTGCCAGCAGTTGGGCTAACTATGGCTACACCTTC
NA TRBJ1-2 TRBV5-1 NA CASSLDPGTSDTF TGCGCCAGCAGCTTGGACCCCGGGACCTCCGACACCTTC
NA TRBJ2-3 TRBV7-8 NA CASRPRRLRTDTQYF TGTGCCAGCAGGCCCCGGCGCTTGCGGACAGATACGCAGTATTTT
NA TRBJ2-7 TRBV18 few CASSGAGYEQYF TGTGCCAGCTCGGGTGCGGGGTACGAGCAGTACTTC
NA TRBJ1-4 TRBV2 once CASSDTDLSGKLFF TGTGCCAGCAGTGACACGGACCTTTCGGGAAAACTGTTTTTT
NA TRBJ2-6 TRBV19 NA CASSPIDRPSGANVLTF TGTGCCAGTAGTCCAATAGACAGGCCGTCTGGGGCCAACGTCCTGACTTTC
NA TRBJ1-4 TRBV18 NA CASSPPNEKLFF TGTGCCAGCTCACCCCCGAATGAAAAACTGTTTTTT
NA TRBJ2-1 TRBV7-9 NA CASSLTGGFSYNEQFF TGTGCCAGCAGCTTAACGGGGGGCTTCTCCTACAATGAGCAGTTCTTC
TRBD2 TRBJ2-4 TRBV7-9 NA CASTVGGTQNIQYF TGTGCCAGCACCGTCGGGGGGACCCAAAACATTCAGTACTTC
NA TRBJ1-5 TRBV5-8 NA CASSLAVGQPQHF TGTGCCAGCAGCTTGGCGGTGGGGCAGCCCCAGCATTTT
NA TRBJ2-5 TRBV6-5 NA CASSPSFGETQYF TGTGCCAGCAGTCCTAGCTTCGGGGAGACCCAGTACTTC
NA TRBJ1-6 TRBV6-5 NA CASSYEAGANSPLHF TGTGCCAGCAGTTACGAAGCCGGGGCTAATTCACCCCTCCACTTT
NA TRBJ2-3 TRBV19 NA CASSAPLLRGDTQYF TGTGCCAGTAGTGCACCGCTCCTGAGAGGGGATACGCAGTATTTT
TRBD2 TRBJ2-3 TRBV5-6 NA CASSSGLAGARTDTQYF TGTGCCAGCAGCTCCGGACTAGCGGGGGCACGCACAGATACGCAGTATTTT
NA TRBJ2-1 TRBV20-1 NA CSARGDEQFF TGCAGTGCTAGGGGCGATGAGCAGTTCTTC
NA TRBJ2-3 TRBV7-2 NA CASSLQGGWTDTQYF TGTGCCAGCAGCCTACAGGGGGGGTGGACAGATACGCAGTATTTT
NA TRBJ1-1 TRBV20-1 once CSAILPGHTNTEAFF TGCAGTGCTATATTGCCGGGACACACGAACACTGAAGCTTTCTTT
TRBD1 TRBJ1-1 TRBV3-1 NA CASSQLDRGAFF TGTGCCAGCAGCCAGCTCGACAGGGGAGCTTTCTTT
NA TRBJ1-2 TRBV15 NA CATSKGGSPGYTF TGTGCCACCAGCAAGGGTGGCAGTCCTGGCTACACCTTC
NA TRBJ2-4 TRBV20-1 NA CSASPSPGNIQYF TGCAGTGCTAGCCCTAGCCCTGGAAACATTCAGTACTTC
NA TRBJ2-3 TRBV5-1 once CASSTRRTDTQYF TGCGCCAGCAGCACCCGCCGCACAGATACGCAGTATTTT